This TCR beta chain was captured by sequencing in a study of T cells in Graves' hyperthyroidism and ophthalmopathy. Amplified TCR beta CDR3 regions came from RNA transcripts. A set of HTBI primers served as the primers for a first-round RT-PCR of the TCR CDR3. TCRdb analysed the multiplex PCR reads with MiXCR anew, one entry per CDR3 protein. The sample shows 350,000 to 400,000 distinct CDR3 sequences, about 18% of them seen only once. The CDR3 spans 12 residues. CDR1 and CDR2 from the germline V gene are LNHDA and SQIVND (reference sequence). V lost 3 bases and J lost 4, with 6 bases in between. J is TRBJ1-2 and V is TRBV19; the D gene is possibly TRBD1 (5 bases). The material sequenced was blood. This TCR came from a woman aged 18-35 years with Graves' hyperthyroidism. Here the CDR3 DNA reads TGTGCCAGTAGTATGGGGACCTATGGCTACACCTTC. This gives the protein CASSMGTYGYTF. Drawing the rest from reference TRBV19 and TRBJ1-2, the complete variable domain is DGGITQSPKYLFRKEGQNVTLSCEQNLNHDAMYWYRQDPGQGLRLIYYSQIVNDFQKGDIAEGYSVSREKKESFPLTVTSAQKNPTAFYLCASSMGTYGYTFGSGTRLTVV.